This T cell receptor (delta chain) comes out of a study of Vδ1+ human thymocytes. Study-level findings and limits: In the thymus, TRG and TRD repertoires looked highly polyclonal with Gaussian CDR3 lengths.

This clone was counted between two and nine times. Its cognate antigen is unknown. Extracted RNA was reverse transcribed into cDNA. CDR3 amplicons came from multiplex PCR with pooled V-gene forward and constant-region reverse primers. TCRdb reran clone calling via CATT on the multiplex PCR reads. The sample includes around 76,000 delta-chain clones, approximately 30% of them seen just once. V shed 1 base, J shed 0 bases, and the junction held 10 bases outside the gene matches. The CDR3 is 19 amino acids. The germline V gene encodes CDR1 GEAIGNYY and CDR2 EKD. The chain couples TRDV2 to TRDJ1; 13 nucleotides align to TRDD3. The sequence was collected from a boy less than two years old who had congenital heart surgery. Sample: Vdelta1+ gamma-delta thymocytes from the thymus. The subset is: FACS-sorted CD3+ TCRalphabeta- TCRVdelta1+ TCRVdelta2- thymocytes. The CDR3 here is CACDTLKLGDTAYTDKLIF. The CDR3 DNA is TGTGCCTGTGACACGCTGAAACTGGGGGATACGGCGTACACCGATAAACTCATCTTT.